What follows are 15 T cell receptor beta chains derived from one specimen sequenced in a study of blood T cell repertoires in COVID-19. Method: immunoSEQ multiplex PCR; TCRdb's copy keeps in-frame clones and lacks some. This sample has 250,000 to 350,000 clones, with around 89% found just once. Specimen: peripheral blood. Receptors originate from an older woman with acute or convalescent COVID-19.

The chain is built from TRBV7-6 and TRBJ1-2; D gene ambiguous. Germline CDR1 and CDR2: SGHVS and FNYEAQ. The CDR3 is 16 amino acids. V lost 1 base and J lost 1, with 13 bases in between. The CDR3 here is CASSLGPENYNYGYTF. DNA for the CDR3: TGTGCCAGCAGCTTAGGTCCGGAGAACTATAACTATGGCTACACCTTC. Using reference TRBV7-6 and TRBJ1-2 for the parts outside the CDR3, the full variable domain is GAGVSQSPRYKVTKRGQDVALRCDPISGHVSLYWYRQALGQGPEFLTYFNYEAQQDKSGLPNDRFSAERPEGSISTLTIQRTEQRDSAMYRCASSLGPENYNYGYTFGSGTRLTVV.

The genes are TRBV4-2 and TRBJ2-7; 7 bases are a match to TRBD2. The length of the CDR3 is 14 residues. Trimming removed 1 base from V and 5 bases from J; junction bases left unmatched: 5. Germline CDR1 reads LGHNA; CDR2 reads YNFKEQ. The CDR3 reads CASSQGPGRDEQYF. The CDR3 nucleotides are TGTGCCAGCAGCCAAGGTCCAGGGAGGGACGAGCAGTACTTC.

The V gene is TRBV5-1, the J gene TRBJ1-2; 10 bases map to TRBD1. In germline, CDR1 is SGHRS, CDR2 YFSETQ. The CDR3 contains 14 residues. Unmatched junction bases numbered 8, after V lost 4 bases and J lost 8 bases. This chain's CDR3 is CASSPSGTGVGYTF. CDR3 nucleotides: TGCGCCAGCAGCCCATCCGGGACAGGGGTCGGCTACACCTTC.

The rearrangement joins TRBV7-2 to TRBJ2-7, with TRBD1 matching over 8 bases. The germline gives CDR1 SGHTA, CDR2 FQGNSA. The ends lost 1 base at V and 6 bases at J; junction bases unmatched: 11. This CDR3 is 16 amino acids long. The CDR3 loop reads CASSLGTGQPPGEQYF. In nucleotides, the CDR3 is TGTGCCAGCAGCTTAGGGACAGGGCAACCCCCAGGCGAGCAGTACTTC.

The V and J genes are TRBV12-5 and TRBJ1-2, with D uncertain. V lost 7 bases and J lost 2, with 11 bases in between. Germline assignment: CDR1 LGHNT and CDR2 FRNRAP. The CDR3 length is 13 residues. The CDR3 bases are TGTGCTAGTGCCCCGGACTTGAACTATGGCTACACCTTC. Translation: CASAPDLNYGYTF.

J is TRBJ2-7 and V is TRBV18; TRBD1 matches 7 bases. V dropped 4 bases and J dropped 0; count of bases not matched to a gene: 6. The CDR3 covers 15 residues. The germline V gene encodes CDR1 KGHSH and CDR2 LQKENI. CDR3 loop: CASSQGQVSSYEQYF. The CDR3, as DNA: TGTGCCAGCTCACAAGGACAGGTCAGCTCCTACGAGCAGTACTTC.

This chain uses TRBV24-1 with TRBJ2-2; 9 bases map to TRBD2. The V and J ends lost 2 bases and 4 bases, in that order; junction bases with no gene match: 4. The length of the CDR3 is 16 residues. CDR1 and CDR2 from the germline V gene are KGHDR and SFDVKD. The CDR3 DNA reads TGTGCCACCAGTGATTCTAGCGGGGCCTCCACCGGGGAGCTGTTTTTT. Amino acid sequence: CATSDSSGASTGELFF.

The CDR3 nucleotides read TGTGCCAGCAGTGATCCAGGGGGTAACACTGAAGCTTTCTTT. It specifies CASSDPGGNTEAFF. V and J are TRBV2 and TRBJ1-1, with 7 bases identical to TRBD1. This CDR3 is 14 amino acids long. J was trimmed by 2 bases and V by 3 bases; bases with no gene match: 3. Germline V gene data show CDR1 as SNHLY and CDR2 as FYNNEI.

This chain joins TRBV30 and TRBJ1-5; 7 nucleotides agree with TRBD1. The germline V gene encodes CDR1 GTSNPN and CDR2 SVGIG (reference sequence). This CDR3 is built from 14 residues. The V segment lost 2 bases and the J segment 5 bases; nucleotides outside the gene matches: 6. The CDR3: CAWSREQGHQPQHF. CDR3 sequence (DNA): TGTGCCTGGAGTCGGGAACAGGGGCATCAGCCCCAGCATTTT.

This clone has a handful of counts. The CDR3: CASSPLPGQYQSYEQYF. The CDR3 DNA follows: TGTGCCAGCAGCCCTTTGCCGGGACAGTACCAATCCTACGAGCAGTACTTC. The genes are TRBV7-9 and TRBJ2-7, with 7 bases that match TRBD1. Germline trimming cut 5 bases from V and 1 base from J; bases unmatched to any gene: 14. Looked up from germline, CDR1 is SEHNR and CDR2 is FQNEAQ (reference sequence). This CDR3 contains 17 residues. The full variable domain, completed using reference TRBV7-9 and TRBJ2-7, is DTGVSQNPRHKITKRGQNVTFRCDPISEHNRLYWYRQTLGQGPEFLTYFQNEAQLEKSRLLSDRFSAERPKGSFSTLEIQRTEQGDSAMYLCASSPLPGQYQSYEQYFGPGTRLTVT.

This clone occurred a few times. The V gene is TRBV6-2 or TRBV6-3, the J gene TRBJ1-1; D is ambiguous. CDR3 size: 13 residues. Deletions cut 2 bases from V and 4 bases from J, with 8 bases between. CDR1 is MNHEY, CDR2 SVGEGT, per germline. This chain's CDR3 is CASSYVEATEAFF. CDR3 sequence (DNA): TGTGCCAGCAGTTACGTGGAGGCCACTGAAGCTTTCTTT.

This clone was picked up one time. This chain links TRBV5-1 with TRBJ1-5; D is possibly TRBD1 (5 bases). CDR3 size: 15 residues. V was cut by 0 bases and J by 4 bases, with 11 bases left in between. Germline CDR1 reads SGHRS; CDR2 reads YFSETQ. Here the CDR3 DNA reads TGCGCCAGCAGCTTGGAGTCCAGGGAAAATCAGCCCCAGCATTTT. Translation: CASSLESRENQPQHF.

The gene calls are TRBV25-1 and TRBJ2-7; 10 bases align to TRBD1. Germline V gene sequence: CDR1 MGHDK, CDR2 SYGVNS. J was trimmed by 1 base and V by 6 bases; bases with no gene match: 6. This CDR3 is built from 15 residues. The CDR3 sequence is CASRGQGRLSYEQYF. The CDR3 region has the DNA TGTGCCAGCAGGGGACAGGGGAGATTATCCTACGAGCAGTACTTC.

The chain links TRBV7-8 to TRBJ1-5; 7 bases match TRBD1. This CDR3 is 14 amino acids long. CDR1 is SGHVS, CDR2 FQNEAQ, per germline. The junction had 6 bases not matched to a gene; V was cut back by 6 bases and J by 4 bases. CDR3: CASRTTGLNQPQHF. CDR3 DNA sequence: TGTGCCAGCAGGACGACAGGGTTAAATCAGCCCCAGCATTTT.

V gene TRBV18 combines with J gene TRBJ1-6; tentatively, D is TRBD1 (5 bases). The germline V gene encodes CDR1 KGHSH and CDR2 LQKENI. CDR3 length equals 17 residues. Trimming removed 2 bases from V and 4 bases from J, with 15 bases in between. The CDR3 protein is CASSPRQGGAYNSPLHF. The CDR3 DNA follows: TGTGCCAGCTCACCAAGGCAGGGAGGGGCGTATAATTCACCCCTCCACTTT.